This T cell receptor beta chain was retrieved from a study of cytomegalovirus exposure and HLA in healthy donors. General observations from the study: In an earlier analysis, most TCR beta V segments were productive about 87% or about 30% of the time.

A word on this clone: The antigen is undetermined.

Germline CDR1 and CDR2: MNHEY and SMNVEV (reference sequence). V lost 6 bases and J 8 bases, leaving 19 bases between the germline ends. CDR3 length: 14 amino acids. PCR used 60 Vbeta primers and 13 Jbeta primers. The table came from immunoSEQ multiplex PCR; TCRdb's copy has only in-frame clones and leaves some out. Of 150,000 to 250,000 clones in the sample, 70% to 85% were seen once. The sequencing input was PBMCs. V gene TRBV27 combines with J gene TRBJ1-2; TRBD1 might be the D (5 bases). The clonotype comes from a boy aged 2-15 years in good health and CMV-seronegative. Here the CDR3 reads CASRPNTGGRGYTF. CDR3 bases: TGTGCCAGCAGACCCAACACGGGGGGACGGGGCTACACCTTC.